This TCR beta chain was captured by sequencing in a study of metastatic and nonmetastatic thyroid tumors. Study background: Malignant thyroid and benign thyroid patients provided blood and tumor or nodule tissue whose repertoires were compared. Study-level results: According to reports, the diversity of TCR beta was significantly higher in malignant thyroid tumors than in benign nodules, and this held in both blood and tumor samples.

CDR1 KGHDR and CDR2 SFDVKD come from the germline V gene. V was cut by 6 bases and J by 5 bases, with 9 bases left in between. The CDR3 has 12 amino acids. Concerning this clone itself: Its specificity is unknown.

Every patient underwent thyroid surgery untreated. In the original processing: The distant-metastasis classifier for papillary thyroid cancer was built from CDR3 differences across clinicopathological groups. Through MiXCR, TCRdb re-clonotyped the PCR reads. These V and J calls rely on TCRdb rather than the paper's analysis. The table lists about 43,000 clones, 24% of them singletons. This sequence was found in a female donor with papillary thyroid cancer or a benign thyroid nodule (not recorded which). Some clones in this sample may be carry-over from other donors' samples. The sample comprised tumor tissue. The chain carries TRBV24-1 and TRBJ1-2; tentative D call: TRBD1 (6 bases). The CDR3 DNA reads as TGTGCCACCAGTAAGACAGGATATGGCTACACCTTC. Encoded protein: CATSKTGYGYTF.